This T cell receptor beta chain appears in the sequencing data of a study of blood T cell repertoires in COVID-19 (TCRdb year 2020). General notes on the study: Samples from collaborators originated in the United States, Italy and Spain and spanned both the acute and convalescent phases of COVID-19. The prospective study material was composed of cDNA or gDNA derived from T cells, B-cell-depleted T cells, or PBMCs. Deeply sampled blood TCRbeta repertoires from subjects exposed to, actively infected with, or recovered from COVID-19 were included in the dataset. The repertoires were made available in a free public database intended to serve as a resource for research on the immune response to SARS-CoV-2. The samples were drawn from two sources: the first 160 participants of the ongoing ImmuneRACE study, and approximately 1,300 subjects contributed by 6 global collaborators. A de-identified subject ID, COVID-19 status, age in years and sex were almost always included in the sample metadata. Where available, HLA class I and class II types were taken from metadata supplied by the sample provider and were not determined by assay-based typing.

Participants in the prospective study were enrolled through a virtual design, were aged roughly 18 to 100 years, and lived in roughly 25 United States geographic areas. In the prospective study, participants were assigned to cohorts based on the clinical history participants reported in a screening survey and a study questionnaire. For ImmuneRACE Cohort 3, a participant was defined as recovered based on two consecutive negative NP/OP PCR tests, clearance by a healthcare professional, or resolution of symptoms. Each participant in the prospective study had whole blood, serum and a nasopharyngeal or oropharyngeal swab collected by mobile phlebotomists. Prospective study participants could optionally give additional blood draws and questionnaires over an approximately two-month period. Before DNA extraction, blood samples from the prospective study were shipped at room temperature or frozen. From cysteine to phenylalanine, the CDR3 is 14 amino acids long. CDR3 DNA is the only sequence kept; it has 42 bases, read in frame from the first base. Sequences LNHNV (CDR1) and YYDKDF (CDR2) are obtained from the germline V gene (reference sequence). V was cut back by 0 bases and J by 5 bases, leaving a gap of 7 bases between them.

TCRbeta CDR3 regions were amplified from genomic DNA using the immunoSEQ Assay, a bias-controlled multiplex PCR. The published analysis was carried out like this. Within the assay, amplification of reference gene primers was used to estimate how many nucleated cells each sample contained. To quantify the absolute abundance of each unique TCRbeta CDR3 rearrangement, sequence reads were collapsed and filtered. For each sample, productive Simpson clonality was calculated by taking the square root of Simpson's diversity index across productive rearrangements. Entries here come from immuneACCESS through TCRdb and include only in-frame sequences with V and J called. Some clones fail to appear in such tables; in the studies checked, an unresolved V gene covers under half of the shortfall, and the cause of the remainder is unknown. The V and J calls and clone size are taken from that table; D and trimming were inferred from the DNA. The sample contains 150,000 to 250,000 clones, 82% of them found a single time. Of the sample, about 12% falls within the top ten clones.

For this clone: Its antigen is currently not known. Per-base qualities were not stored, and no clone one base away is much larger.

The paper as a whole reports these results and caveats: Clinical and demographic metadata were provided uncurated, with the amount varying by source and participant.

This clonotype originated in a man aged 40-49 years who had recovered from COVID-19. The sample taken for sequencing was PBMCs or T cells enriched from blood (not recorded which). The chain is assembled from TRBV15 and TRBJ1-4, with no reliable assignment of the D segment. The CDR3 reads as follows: CATSRDLVNEKLFF. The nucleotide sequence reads TGTGCCACCAGCAGAGATCTAGTCAATGAAAAACTGTTTTTT.